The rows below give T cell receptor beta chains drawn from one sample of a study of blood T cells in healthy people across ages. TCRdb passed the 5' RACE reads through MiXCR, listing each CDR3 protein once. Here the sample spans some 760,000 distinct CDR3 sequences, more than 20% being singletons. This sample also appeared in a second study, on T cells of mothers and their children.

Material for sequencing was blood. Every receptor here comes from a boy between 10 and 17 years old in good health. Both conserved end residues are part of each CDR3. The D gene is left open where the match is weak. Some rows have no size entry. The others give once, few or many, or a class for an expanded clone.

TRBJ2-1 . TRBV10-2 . TGCGCCAGCAGCGCGACAAACTCCTACAATGAGCAGTTCTTC CASSATNSYNEQFF
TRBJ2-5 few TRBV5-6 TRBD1 TGTGCCAGCAGCTTCAGGGCCGGGACAGATTACCAAGAGACCCAGTACTTC CASSFRAGTDYQETQYF
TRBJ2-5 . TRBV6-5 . TGTGCCAGCACTCTACAGGGAATCCAAGAGACCCAGTACTTC CASTLQGIQETQYF
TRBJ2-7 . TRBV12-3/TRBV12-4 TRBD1 TGTGCCAGCAGTTTAAGGGGACAGGAGTTTGGGTACGAGCAGTACTTC CASSLRGQEFGYEQYF
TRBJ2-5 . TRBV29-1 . TGCAGCGTAACTTTGCGGGAACAAGAGACCCAGTACTTC CSVTLREQETQYF
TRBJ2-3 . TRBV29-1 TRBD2 TGCAGCGTCCCGGGGGGATTGACAGATACGCAGTATTTT CSVPGGLTDTQYF
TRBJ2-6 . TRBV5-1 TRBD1 TGCGCCTCAGGGACAGGGATTAGCTCTGGGGCCAACGTCCTGACTTTC CASGTGISSGANVLTF
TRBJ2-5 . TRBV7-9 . TGTGCCAGCAGCCCCCCGGCGGAGGTCCAAGAGACCCAGTACTTC CASSPPAEVQETQYF
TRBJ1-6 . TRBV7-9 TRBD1 TGTGCCAGCAGCTCGGCGGACAGGGGTTATTCACCCCTCCACTTT CASSSADRGYSPLHF
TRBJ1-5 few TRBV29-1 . TGCAGCGTTGAAGGTGATGATCAGCCCCAGCATTTT CSVEGDDQPQHF
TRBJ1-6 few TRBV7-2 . TGTGCCAGCCAAGCGATCGGGGGAATCCTACAAAATTCACCCCTCCACTTT CASQAIGGILQNSPLHF
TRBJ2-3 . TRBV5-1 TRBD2 TGCGCCAGCAGCGCTGGACTAGCGGGAGGGGATACGCAGTATTTT CASSAGLAGGDTQYF
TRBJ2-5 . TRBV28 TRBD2 TGTGCCAGCAGCCCACTAGCGGGGGGGCCATGGGAGACCCAGTACTTC CASSPLAGGPWETQYF
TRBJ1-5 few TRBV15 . TGTGCCACCAGCAGAGATGGGGGGTATCAGCCCCAGCATTTT CATSRDGGYQPQHF
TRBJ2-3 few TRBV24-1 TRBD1 TGTGCCACCAGTGACCTCCGGGACAGCCGCACAGATACGCAGTATTTT CATSDLRDSRTDTQYF
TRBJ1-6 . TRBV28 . TGTGCCAGAGGGGCAAGGCGGTCGCCCCTCCACTTT CARGARRSPLHF
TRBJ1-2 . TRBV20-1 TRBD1 TGCAGTGCTCAGACAGGGACCTATGGCTACACCTTC CSAQTGTYGYTF
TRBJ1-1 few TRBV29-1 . TGCAGCGTTGGCTACGGGGGAGTGGCTTTCTTT CSVGYGGVAFF
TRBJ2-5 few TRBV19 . TGTGCCAGTAGTATATCTGGGTTAGAGACCCAGTACTTC CASSISGLETQYF
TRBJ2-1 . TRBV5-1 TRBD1 TGCGCCAGCAGCTTGGATATCGACAGGGGGCGGAATGAGCAGTTCTTC CASSLDIDRGRNEQFF
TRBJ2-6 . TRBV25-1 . TGTGCCAGCAGTGAATCCGTGGGGGCGTATGGGGCCAACGTCCTGACTTTC CASSESVGAYGANVLTF
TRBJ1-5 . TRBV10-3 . TGTGCCATCAGTGAGTCCGTCAATCAGCCCCAGCATTTT CAISESVNQPQHF
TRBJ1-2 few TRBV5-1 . TGCGCCAGCAGCTTGGAGTCAGGCTATGGCTACACCTTC CASSLESGYGYTF
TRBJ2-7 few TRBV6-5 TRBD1 TGTGCCAGCGGACTCCAGGGGGCTCAGCTCGACGAGCAGTACTTC CASGLQGAQLDEQYF
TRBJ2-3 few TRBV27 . TGTGCCAGCAGTTTATCGTACACAGATACGCAGTATTTT CASSLSYTDTQYF
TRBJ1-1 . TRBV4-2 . TGTGCCAGCAGCCAAGTTTCGACCGCTCAATACACTGAAGCTTTCTTT CASSQVSTAQYTEAFF
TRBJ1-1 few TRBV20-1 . TGCAGTGGTACAGGGTTGAACACTGAAGCTTTCTTT CSGTGLNTEAFF
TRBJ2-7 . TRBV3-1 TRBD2 TGTGCCAGCAGCCCCTTAACTAGCGGGAGGTCCTACGAGCAGTACTTC CASSPLTSGRSYEQYF
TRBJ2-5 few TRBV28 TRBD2 TGTGCCAGCAGTTCCCCGGGAGGGGGACGGCAAGAGACCCAGTACTTC CASSSPGGGRQETQYF
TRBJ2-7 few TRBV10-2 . TGCGCCAGCAGAGGGGCAGGGAGCCACGAGCAGTACTTC CASRGAGSHEQYF
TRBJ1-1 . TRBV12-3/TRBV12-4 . TGTGCCAGCAGTTTATGGGGCCTCACTGAAGCTTTCTTT CASSLWGLTEAFF
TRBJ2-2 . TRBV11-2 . TGTGCCAGCAGAATCCCTGGCAGGGGGGACACCGGGGAGCTGTTTTTT CASRIPGRGDTGELFF
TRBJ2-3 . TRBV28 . TGTGCCAGCAGTACCCTAAAGGGCACAGATACGCAGTATTTT CASSTLKGTDTQYF
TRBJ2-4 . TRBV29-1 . TGCAGCGTTGATATACAGGGTTATCAGTACTTC CSVDIQGYQYF
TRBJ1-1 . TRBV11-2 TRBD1 TGTGCCAGCAGCTCCCCATCCCCGACAGGGTGGGGCACTGAAGCTTTCTTT CASSSPSPTGWGTEAFF
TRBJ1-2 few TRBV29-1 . TGCAGCGTTGATGTGGCTAACTATGGCTACACCTTC CSVDVANYGYTF
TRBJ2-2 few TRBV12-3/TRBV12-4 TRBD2 TGTGCCAGCAGCCCGACTAGCGTATACACCGGGGAGCTGTTTTTT CASSPTSVYTGELFF
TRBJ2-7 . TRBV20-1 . TGCAGTGCATCACCAGGGATTCTCTCCTACGAGCAGTACTTC CSASPGILSYEQYF
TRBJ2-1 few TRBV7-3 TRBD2 TGTGCCAGCAGACCTAGCGGTGGCTCCTACAATGAGCAGTTCTTC CASRPSGGSYNEQFF
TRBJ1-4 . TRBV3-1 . TGTGCCAGCAGCCAAGAAGCAGGGTTATCTAATGAAAAACTGTTTTTT CASSQEAGLSNEKLFF
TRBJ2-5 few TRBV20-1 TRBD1 TGCAGTGCTCGAACAGGGGGAGGTATGGAGACCCAGTACTTC CSARTGGGMETQYF
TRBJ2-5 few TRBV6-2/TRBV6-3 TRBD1 TGTGCCAGCACCACAGGGGGGGAGACCCAGTACTTC CASTTGGETQYF
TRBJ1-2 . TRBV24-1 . TGTGCCACCAGTGACTCCGACAGCCTACTTAACTATGGCTACACCTTC CATSDSDSLLNYGYTF
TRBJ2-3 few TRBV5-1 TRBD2 TGCGCCAGCGCCGGGACTAGACCCACAGATACGCAGTATTTT CASAGTRPTDTQYF
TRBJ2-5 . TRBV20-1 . TGCAGTGCTCAAGGCCGACAGCGAAAAGAGACCCAGTACTTC CSAQGRQRKETQYF
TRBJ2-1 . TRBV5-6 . TGTGCCAGCAGCTTGGGTAGGGCCGCTAACTGGCATGAGCAGTTCTTC CASSLGRAANWHEQFF
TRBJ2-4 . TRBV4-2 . TGTGCCAGCAGCCAAGATGCGACACCCCAAAACATTCAGTACTTC CASSQDATPQNIQYF
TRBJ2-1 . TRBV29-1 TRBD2 TGCAGCGTTGGGACTAGACTTCCCGTGGATGAGCAGTTCTTC CSVGTRLPVDEQFF
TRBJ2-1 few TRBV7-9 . TGTGCCAGCAGCTTAGCCCTAGCCTTCCATGAGCAGTTCTTC CASSLALAFHEQFF
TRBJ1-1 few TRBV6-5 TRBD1 TGTGCCAGCAGTTACAGGGGGCGGACGAACACTGAAGCTTTCTTT CASSYRGRTNTEAFF
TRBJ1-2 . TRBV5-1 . TGCGCCAGCAGTCCCCCGGGACTTGATGGCTACACCTTC CASSPPGLDGYTF
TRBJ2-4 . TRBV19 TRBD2 TGTGCCAGTATGGCGACTAGCGAGAACATTCAGTACTTC CASMATSENIQYF
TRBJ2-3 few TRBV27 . TGTGCCAGCGCCTGGCAGGGGCGAGAAGCAGATACGCAGTATTTT CASAWQGREADTQYF
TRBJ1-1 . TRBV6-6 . TGTGCCAGCAGTTACTCACCAGACTTGAACACTGAAGCTTTCTTT CASSYSPDLNTEAFF